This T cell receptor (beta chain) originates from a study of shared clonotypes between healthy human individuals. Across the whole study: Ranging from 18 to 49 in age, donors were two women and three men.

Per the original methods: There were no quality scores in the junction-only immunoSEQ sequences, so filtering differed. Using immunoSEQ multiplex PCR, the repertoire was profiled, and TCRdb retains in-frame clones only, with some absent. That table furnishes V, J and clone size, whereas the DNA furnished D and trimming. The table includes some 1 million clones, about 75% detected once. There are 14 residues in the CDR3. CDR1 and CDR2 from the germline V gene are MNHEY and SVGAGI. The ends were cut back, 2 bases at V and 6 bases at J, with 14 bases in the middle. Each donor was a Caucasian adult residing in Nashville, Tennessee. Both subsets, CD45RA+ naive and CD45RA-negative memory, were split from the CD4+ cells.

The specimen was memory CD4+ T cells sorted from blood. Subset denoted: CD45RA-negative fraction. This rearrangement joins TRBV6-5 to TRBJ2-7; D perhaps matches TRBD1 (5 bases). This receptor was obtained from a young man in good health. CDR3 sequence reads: CASSYTPTGSEQYF. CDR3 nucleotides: TGTGCCAGCAGTTACACACCTACAGGCAGCGAGCAGTACTTC.